A selection of T cell receptor beta chains follows, all from one sample in a study of blood T cell repertoires in COVID-19. TCRdb's copy holds only in-frame clones and misses some; the assay was immunoSEQ multiplex PCR. The sample shows 210,000 or so clones, over 75% of them seen only once. The sample taken for sequencing was peripheral blood. The receptor source for this set is a human donor in a cohort sampled during active COVID-19. CDR3s include the opening cysteine and the closing phenylalanine or tryptophan. D genes are given only for firm matches. Size values are once, few and many counts, or a class for expanded clones, and some rows have none.

TRBD1	once	TRBJ1-2	TRBV11-1	TGTGCCAGCAGCCGGGGACAGAATGTCAACTATGGCTACACCTTC	CASSRGQNVNYGYTF
NA	NA	TRBJ2-7	TRBV3-1/TRBV3-2	TGTGCCAGCAGCCAAGTAGGAGGGGTGAGCTCCTACGAGCAGTACTTC	CASSQVGGVSSYEQYF
TRBD2	NA	TRBJ2-7	TRBV3-1/TRBV3-2	TGTGCCAGCAGACGGACTAGCGGGAGAGGCAACGAGCAGTACTTC	CASRRTSGRGNEQYF
TRBD2	once	TRBJ2-6	TRBV7-2	TGTGCCAGCAGCTTAGCTTATGGGGGGGAGGGGGCCAACGTCCTGACTTTC	CASSLAYGGEGANVLTF
TRBD2	NA	TRBJ2-7	TRBV5-1	TGCGCCAGCAGCTTGTCGGCGGGAGGGCCGTCCTACGAGCAGTACTTC	CASSLSAGGPSYEQYF
TRBD2	NA	TRBJ2-6	TRBV6-2/TRBV6-3	TGTGCCAGCAGCCGCCCAACGAGTCTAGCGGGAATCCTTGGGGCCAACGTCCTGACTTTC	CASSRPTSLAGILGANVLTF
TRBD2	once	TRBJ2-7	TRBV3-1/TRBV3-2	TGTGCCAGCAGCCAAGATACTAGCGGATTTCCCTACGAGCAGTACTTC	CASSQDTSGFPYEQYF
TRBD1	NA	TRBJ1-6	TRBV5-1	TGCGCCAGCAGCCAGGGACAGACTAATTCACCCCTCCACTTT	CASSQGQTNSPLHF
NA	NA	TRBJ1-2	TRBV5-1	TGCGCCAGCAGCTTGACAGGATTTAGTGGCTACACCTTC	CASSLTGFSGYTF
TRBD1	NA	TRBJ1-5	TRBV5-8	TGTGCCAGCAGCTTCAGGGGGAATCAGCCCCAGCATTTT	CASSFRGNQPQHF
TRBD2	NA	TRBJ2-1	TRBV27	TGTGCCAGCAGTACGTTAGCGGGAGGGCCCCACAATGAGCAGTTCTTC	CASSTLAGGPHNEQFF
NA	once	TRBJ2-7	TRBV27	TGTGCCAGCAGTCCACCCCCCCCACAGTCCGAGCAGTACTTC	CASSPPPPQSEQYF
TRBD2	NA	TRBJ2-1	TRBV7-8	TGTGCCAGCAGCTTAGCTAGCGGGAGGCCCAGTCCCTACAATGAGCAGTTCTTC	CASSLASGRPSPYNEQFF
NA	NA	TRBJ1-3	TRBV4-2	TGTGCCAGCAGCCCAAGAGTAAACACCATATATTTT	CASSPRVNTIYF
NA	NA	TRBJ1-3	TRBV24-1	TGTGCCACCATCCTAGGGGACACCATATATTTT	CATILGDTIYF
TRBD1	NA	TRBJ1-1	TRBV5-6	TGTGCCAGCAGCTTCGGGACAGTGAACACTGAAGCTTTCTTT	CASSFGTVNTEAFF
NA	NA	TRBJ2-7	TRBV7-9	TGTGCCAGCAGCTTTGCGGGACGCTTCTACGAGCAGTACTTC	CASSFAGRFYEQYF